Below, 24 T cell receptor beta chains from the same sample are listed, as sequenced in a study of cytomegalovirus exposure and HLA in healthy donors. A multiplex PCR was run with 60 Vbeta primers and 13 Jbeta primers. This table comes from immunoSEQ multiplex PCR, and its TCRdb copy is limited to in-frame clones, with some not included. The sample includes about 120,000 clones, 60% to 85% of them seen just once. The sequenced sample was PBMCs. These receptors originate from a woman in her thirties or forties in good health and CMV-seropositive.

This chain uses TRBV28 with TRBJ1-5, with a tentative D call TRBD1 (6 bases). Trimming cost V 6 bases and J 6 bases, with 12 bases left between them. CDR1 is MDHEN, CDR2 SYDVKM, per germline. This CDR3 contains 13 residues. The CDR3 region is CASRPNRVQPQHF. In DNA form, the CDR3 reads TGTGCCAGCAGGCCTAACAGGGTTCAGCCCCAGCATTTT.

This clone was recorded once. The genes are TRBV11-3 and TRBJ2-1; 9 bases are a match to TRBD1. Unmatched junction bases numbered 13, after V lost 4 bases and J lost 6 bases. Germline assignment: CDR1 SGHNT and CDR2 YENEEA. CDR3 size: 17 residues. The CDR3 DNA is TGTGCCAGCAGCTCGAGATCCGGGACAGGGTCACCCAATGAGCAGTTCTTC. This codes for CASSSRSGTGSPNEQFF.

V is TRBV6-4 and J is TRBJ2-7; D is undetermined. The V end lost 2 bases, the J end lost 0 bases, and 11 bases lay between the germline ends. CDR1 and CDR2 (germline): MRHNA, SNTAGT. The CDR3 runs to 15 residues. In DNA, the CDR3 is TGTGCCAGCAGTGACCTCCAGGCATACTCCTACGAGCAGTACTTC. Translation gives CASSDLQAYSYEQYF.

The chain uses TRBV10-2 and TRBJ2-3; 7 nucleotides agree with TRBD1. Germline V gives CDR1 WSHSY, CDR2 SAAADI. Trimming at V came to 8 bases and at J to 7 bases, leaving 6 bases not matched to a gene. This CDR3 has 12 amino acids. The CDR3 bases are TGCGCCAGCGGGGACAGTGGAAATACGCAGTATTTT. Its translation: CASGDSGNTQYF.

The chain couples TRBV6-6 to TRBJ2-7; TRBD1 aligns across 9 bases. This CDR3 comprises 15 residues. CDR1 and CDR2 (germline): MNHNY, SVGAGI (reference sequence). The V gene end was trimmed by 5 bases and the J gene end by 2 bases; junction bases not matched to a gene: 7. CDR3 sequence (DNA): TGTGCCAGCAGTGCATCCGGGACAGGGACCTACGAGCAGTACTTC. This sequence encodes CASSASGTGTYEQYF.

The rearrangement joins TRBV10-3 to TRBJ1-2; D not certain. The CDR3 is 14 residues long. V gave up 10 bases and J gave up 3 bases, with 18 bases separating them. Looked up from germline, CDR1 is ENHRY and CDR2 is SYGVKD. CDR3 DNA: TGTGCCACCAGAGTCCGGGGAGGAGACTATGGCTACACCTTC. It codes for CATRVRGGDYGYTF.

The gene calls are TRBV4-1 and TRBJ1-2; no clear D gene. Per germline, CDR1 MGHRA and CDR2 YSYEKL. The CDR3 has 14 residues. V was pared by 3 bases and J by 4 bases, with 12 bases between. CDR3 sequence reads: CASSHPLLGYGYTF. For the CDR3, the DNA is TGCGCCAGCAGCCATCCCTTACTCGGCTATGGCTACACCTTC.

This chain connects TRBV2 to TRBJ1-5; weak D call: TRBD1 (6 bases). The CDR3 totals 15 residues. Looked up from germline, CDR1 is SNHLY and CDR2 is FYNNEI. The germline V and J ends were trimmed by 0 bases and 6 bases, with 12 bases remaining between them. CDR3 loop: CASSEARTEGQPQHF. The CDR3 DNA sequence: TGTGCCAGCAGTGAAGCGAGGACAGAAGGTCAGCCCCAGCATTTT. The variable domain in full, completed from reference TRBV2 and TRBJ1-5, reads EPEVTQTPSHQVTQMGQEVILRCVPISNHLYFYWYRQILGQKVEFLVSFYNNEISEKSEIFDDQFSVERPDGSNFTLKIRSTKLEDSAMYFCASSEARTEGQPQHFGDGTRLSIL.

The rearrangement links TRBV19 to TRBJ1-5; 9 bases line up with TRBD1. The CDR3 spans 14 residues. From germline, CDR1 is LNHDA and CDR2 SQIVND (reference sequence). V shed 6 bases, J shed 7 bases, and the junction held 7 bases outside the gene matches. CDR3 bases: TGTGCCAGTAGCTCGGGACAGGGAAACCAGCCCCAGCATTTT. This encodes CASSSGQGNQPQHF. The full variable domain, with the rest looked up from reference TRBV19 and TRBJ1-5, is DGGITQSPKYLFRKEGQNVTLSCEQNLNHDAMYWYRQDPGQGLRLIYYSQIVNDFQKGDIAEGYSVSREKKESFPLTVTSAQKNPTAFYLCASSSGQGNQPQHFGDGTRLSIL.

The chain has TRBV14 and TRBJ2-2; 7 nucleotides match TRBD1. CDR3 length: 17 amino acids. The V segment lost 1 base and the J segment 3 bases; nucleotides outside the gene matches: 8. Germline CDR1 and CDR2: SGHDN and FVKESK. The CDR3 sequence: CASSQGGTASYTGELFF. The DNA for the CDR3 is TGTGCCAGCAGCCAAGGAGGGACAGCTTCTTACACCGGGGAGCTGTTTTTT. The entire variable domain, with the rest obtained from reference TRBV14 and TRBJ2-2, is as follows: EAGVTQFPSHSVIEKGQTVTLRCDPISGHDNLYWYRRVMGKEIKFLLHFVKESKQDESGMPNNRFLAERTGGTYSTLKVQPAELEDSGVYFCASSQGGTASYTGELFFGEGSRLTVL.

The CDR3 region is CASSRIDRGDTEAFF. The CDR3, as DNA: TGTGCCAGCAGCCGTATCGACAGGGGAGACACTGAAGCTTTCTTT. The chain couples TRBV14 to TRBJ1-1; TRBD1 matches at 8 bases. The CDR3 has 15 residues. CDR1 and CDR2 from the germline V gene are SGHDN and FVKESK. The junction had 7 bases not matched to a gene; V was cut back by 4 bases and J by 3 bases.

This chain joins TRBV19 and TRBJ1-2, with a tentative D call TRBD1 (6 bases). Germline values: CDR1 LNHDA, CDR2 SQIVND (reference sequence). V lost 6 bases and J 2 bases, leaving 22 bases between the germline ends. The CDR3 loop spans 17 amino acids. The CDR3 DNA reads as TGTGCCAGTAGAACGATTACCCCGGGACACTTCAACTATGGCTACACCTTC. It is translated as CASRTITPGHFNYGYTF.

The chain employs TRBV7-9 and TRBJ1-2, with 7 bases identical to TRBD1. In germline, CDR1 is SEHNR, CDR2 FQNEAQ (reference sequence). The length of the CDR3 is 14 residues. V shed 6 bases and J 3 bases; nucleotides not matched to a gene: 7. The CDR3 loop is CASRSDRAYYGYTF. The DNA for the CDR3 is TGTGCCAGCAGGTCCGACAGGGCGTACTATGGCTACACCTTC.

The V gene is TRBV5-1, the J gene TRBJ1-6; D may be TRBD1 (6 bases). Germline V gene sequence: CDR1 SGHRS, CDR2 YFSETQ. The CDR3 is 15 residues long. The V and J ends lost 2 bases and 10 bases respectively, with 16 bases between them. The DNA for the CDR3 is TGCGCCAGCAGCTTCGCTGAAACAGGGCGGTCACCCCTCCACTTT. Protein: CASSFAETGRSPLHF.

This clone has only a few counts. CDR3 coding DNA: TGCGCCAGCAGCGCTCGCCGAGGGGGAGGGAGCACTGAAGCTTTCTTT. Amino acids: CASSARRGGGSTEAFF. This sequence joins TRBV5-1 and TRBJ1-1; maybe TRBD1 (6 bases). The V end was cut by 4 bases, the J end by 4 bases, with 20 bases between. This CDR3 has 16 amino acids. Germline CDR1 reads SGHRS; CDR2 reads YFSETQ. The full variable domain, rest sourced from reference TRBV5-1 and TRBJ1-1, is KAGVTQTPRYLIKTRGQQVTLSCSPISGHRSVSWYQQTPGQGLQFLFEYFSETQRNKGNFPGRFSGRQFSNSRSEMNVSTLELGDSALYLCASSARRGGGSTEAFFGQGTRLTVV.

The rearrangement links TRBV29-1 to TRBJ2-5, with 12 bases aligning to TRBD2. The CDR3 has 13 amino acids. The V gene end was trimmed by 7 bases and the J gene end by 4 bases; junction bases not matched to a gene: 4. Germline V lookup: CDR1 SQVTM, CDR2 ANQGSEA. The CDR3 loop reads CSATSGGGETQYF. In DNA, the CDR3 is TGCAGCGCGACTAGCGGGGGAGGAGAGACCCAGTACTTC.

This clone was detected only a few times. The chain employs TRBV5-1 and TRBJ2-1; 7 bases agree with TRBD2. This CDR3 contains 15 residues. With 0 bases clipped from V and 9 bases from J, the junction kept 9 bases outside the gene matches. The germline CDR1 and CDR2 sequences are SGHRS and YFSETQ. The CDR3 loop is CASSLEWSGGSEQFF. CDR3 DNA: TGCGCCAGCAGCTTGGAATGGTCGGGGGGTAGTGAGCAGTTCTTC.

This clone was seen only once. CDR3: CASSKDRGPETQYF. CDR3 nucleotide sequence: TGTGCCAGCAGCAAGGACAGGGGCCCCGAGACCCAGTACTTC. The chain uses TRBV28 and TRBJ2-5; 9 nucleotides line up with TRBD1. V shed 6 bases and J 5 bases; nucleotides not matched to a gene: 7. CDR3 size: 14 residues. The germline V gene has CDR1 MDHEN and CDR2 SYDVKM.

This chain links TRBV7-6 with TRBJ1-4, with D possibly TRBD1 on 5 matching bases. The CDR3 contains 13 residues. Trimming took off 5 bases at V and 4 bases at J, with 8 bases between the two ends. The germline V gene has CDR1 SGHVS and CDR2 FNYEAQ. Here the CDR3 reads CASSNRFNEKLFF. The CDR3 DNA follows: TGTGCCAGCAGCAACAGGTTTAATGAAAAACTGTTTTTT.

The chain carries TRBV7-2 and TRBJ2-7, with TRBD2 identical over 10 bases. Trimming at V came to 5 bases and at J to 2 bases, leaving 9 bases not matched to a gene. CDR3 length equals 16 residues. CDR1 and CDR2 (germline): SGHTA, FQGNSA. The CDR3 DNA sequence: TGTGCCAGCAGCAAGGCCCTAGCGGGGGCCCCCTACGAGCAGTACTTC. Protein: CASSKALAGAPYEQYF.

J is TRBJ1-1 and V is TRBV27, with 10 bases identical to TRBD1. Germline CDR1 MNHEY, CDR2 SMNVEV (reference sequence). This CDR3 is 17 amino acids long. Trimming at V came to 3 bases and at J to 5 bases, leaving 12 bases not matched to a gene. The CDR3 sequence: CASSFRQGASSGTEAFF. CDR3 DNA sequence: TGTGCCAGCAGTTTTCGACAGGGGGCATCCTCCGGGACTGAAGCTTTCTTT.

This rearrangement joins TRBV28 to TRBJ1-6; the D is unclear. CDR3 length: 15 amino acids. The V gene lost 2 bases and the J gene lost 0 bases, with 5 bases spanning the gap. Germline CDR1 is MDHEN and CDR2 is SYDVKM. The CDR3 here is CASSLGSSYNSPLHF. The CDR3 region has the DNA TGTGCCAGCAGTTTAGGTAGCTCCTATAATTCACCCCTCCACTTT.

This CDR3 reads CASSVGDLAYTGELFF. The DNA of the CDR3 is TGTGCCAGCAGCGTTGGGGACTTAGCTTACACCGGGGAGCTGTTTTTT. The chain recombines TRBV9 with TRBJ2-2; a possible D gene is TRBD2 (6 bases). The CDR3 is 16 residues long. The germline gives CDR1 SGDLS, CDR2 YYNGEE. V was clipped by 2 bases and J by 3 bases, with 14 bases between them. Together with reference TRBV9 and TRBJ2-2, the CDR3 gives the full variable domain: DSGVTQTPKHLITATGQRVTLRCSPRSGDLSVYWYQQSLDQGLQFLIQYYNGEERAKGNILERFSAQQFPDLHSELNLSSLELGDSALYFCASSVGDLAYTGELFFGEGSRLTVL.

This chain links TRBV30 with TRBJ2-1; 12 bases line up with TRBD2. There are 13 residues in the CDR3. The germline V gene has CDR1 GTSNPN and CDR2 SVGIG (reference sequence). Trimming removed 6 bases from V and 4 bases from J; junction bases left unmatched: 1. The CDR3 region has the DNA TGTGCCTGTCTAGCGGGGGGGTACAATGAGCAGTTCTTC. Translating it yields CACLAGGYNEQFF.